This T cell receptor (beta chain) comes out of a study of cytomegalovirus exposure and HLA in healthy donors. With V trimmed by 4 bases and J by 3 bases, 5 bases remained unmatched. CDR3 length: 16 residues. Germline CDR1 and CDR2: LGHNA and YNFKEQ. PCR amplification relied on 60 Vbeta primers (plus 13 Jbeta primers). TCRdb's copy holds only in-frame clones and misses some; the assay was immunoSEQ multiplex PCR. The sample records 130,000 to 150,000 clones, 70% to 85% being singletons. The sequence derives from a woman aged 55-75 years in good health and CMV-seropositive. This chain links TRBV4-2 with TRBJ2-1; 11 nucleotides agree with TRBD2. The sequencing sample was made of PBMCs. CDR3 protein: CASSLNLAGGYNEQFF. DNA of the CDR3: TGTGCCAGCAGCCTCAATCTAGCGGGAGGCTACAATGAGCAGTTCTTC.